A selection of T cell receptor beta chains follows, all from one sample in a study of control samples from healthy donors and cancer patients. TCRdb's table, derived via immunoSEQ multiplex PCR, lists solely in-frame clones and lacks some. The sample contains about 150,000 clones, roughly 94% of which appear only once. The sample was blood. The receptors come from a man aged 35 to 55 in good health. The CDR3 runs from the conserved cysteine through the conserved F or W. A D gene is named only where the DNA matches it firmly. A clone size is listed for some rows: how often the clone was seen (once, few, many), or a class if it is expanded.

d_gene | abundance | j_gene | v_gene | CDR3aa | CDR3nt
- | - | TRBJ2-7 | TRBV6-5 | CASSPRGGAPEQYF | TGTGCCAGCAGTCCTAGGGGGGGGGCCCCCGAGCAGTACTTC
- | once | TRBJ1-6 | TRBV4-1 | CASSPPEGGYNSPLHF | TGCGCCAGCAGCCCCCCGGAAGGGGGGTATAATTCACCCCTCCACTTT
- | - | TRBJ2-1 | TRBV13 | CASEFYGDNEQFF | TGTGCCAGCGAATTCTACGGGGATAATGAGCAGTTCTTC
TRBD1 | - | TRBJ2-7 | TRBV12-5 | CASGLGDRGNDEQYF | TGTGCTAGTGGTTTAGGCGACAGGGGGAACGACGAGCAGTACTTC
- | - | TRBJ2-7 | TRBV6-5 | CASREGYEQYF | TGTGCCAGCAGGGAGGGGTACGAGCAGTACTTC
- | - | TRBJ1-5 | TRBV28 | CASTKDGYSNQPQHF | TGTGCCAGCACCAAAGACGGTTATAGCAATCAGCCCCAGCATTTT
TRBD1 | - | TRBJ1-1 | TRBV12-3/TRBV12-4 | CASSSTGVWAFF | TGTGCCAGCAGTTCAACAGGGGTTTGGGCTTTCTTT
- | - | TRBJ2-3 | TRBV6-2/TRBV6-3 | CASSYSLSTDTQYF | TGTGCCAGCAGTTACTCCCTTAGCACAGATACGCAGTATTTT
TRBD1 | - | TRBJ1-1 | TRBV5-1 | CASSSTGVRGTEAFF | TGCGCCAGCAGCTCGACAGGGGTCAGGGGCACTGAAGCTTTCTTT
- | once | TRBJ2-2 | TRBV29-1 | CSALTSVPGELFF | TGCAGCGCGCTGACTAGTGTCCCCGGGGAGCTGTTTTTT
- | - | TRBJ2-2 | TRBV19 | CASTVEGAGGELFF | TGTGCCAGTACCGTGGAGGGGGCTGGCGGGGAGCTGTTTTTT
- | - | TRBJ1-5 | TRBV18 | CASSPGKGNQPQHF | TGTGCCAGCTCACCAGGGAAGGGTAATCAGCCCCAGCATTTT
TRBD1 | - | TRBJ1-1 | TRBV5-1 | CASSVGQGNTEAFF | TGCGCCAGCAGCGTGGGACAGGGCAACACTGAAGCTTTCTTT
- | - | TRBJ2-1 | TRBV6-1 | CASSEYGQGYNEQFF | TGTGCCAGCAGTGAGTACGGGCAGGGGTACAATGAGCAGTTCTTC
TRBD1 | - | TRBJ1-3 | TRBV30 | CAGDPGQGERNTIYF | TGTGCTGGGGACCCAGGACAGGGAGAGAGAAACACCATATATTTT
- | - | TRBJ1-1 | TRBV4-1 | CASSQQQIQWTEAFF | TGCGCCAGCAGCCAACAACAGATCCAATGGACTGAAGCTTTCTTT
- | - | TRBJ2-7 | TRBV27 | CATEQGYEQYF | TGTGCCACCGAGCAGGGCTACGAGCAGTACTTC
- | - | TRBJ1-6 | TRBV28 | CASRSLVVGSPLHF | TGTGCCAGCAGATCTCTCGTGGTCGGATCACCCCTCCACTTT
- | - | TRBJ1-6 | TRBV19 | CASSNQNPPLHF | TGTGCCAGTAGTAACCAAAATCCACCCCTCCACTTT
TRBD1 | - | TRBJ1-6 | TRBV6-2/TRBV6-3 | CASSRPEQGARSPLHF | TGTGCCAGCAGCCGGCCTGAGCAGGGGGCGCGTTCACCCCTCCACTTT
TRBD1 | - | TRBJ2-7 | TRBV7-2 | CASSFGQGISYEQYF | TGTGCCAGCAGCTTCGGACAGGGAATCTCCTACGAGCAGTACTTC
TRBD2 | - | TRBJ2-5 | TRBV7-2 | CASSRGLAGGRETQYF | TGTGCCAGCAGCCGCGGACTAGCGGGGGGGCGAGAGACCCAGTACTTC
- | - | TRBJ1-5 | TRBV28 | CASSLEGWGNQPQHF | TGTGCCAGCAGCCTGGAGGGTTGGGGGAATCAGCCCCAGCATTTT
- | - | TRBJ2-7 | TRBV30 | CAWSVIHYEQYF | TGTGCCTGGAGTGTCATCCACTACGAGCAGTACTTC
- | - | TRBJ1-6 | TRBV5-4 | CASSLDSQASPLHF | TGTGCCAGCAGCCTGGACAGTCAGGCTTCACCCCTCCACTTT
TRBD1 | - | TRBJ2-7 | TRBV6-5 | CASSYASTRGLEQYF | TGTGCCAGCAGTTACGCTTCGACCAGGGGGCTCGAGCAGTACTTC
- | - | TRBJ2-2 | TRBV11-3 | CASSSSRGGHTGELFF | TGTGCCAGCAGCTCTAGTCGAGGGGGACACACCGGGGAGCTGTTTTTT
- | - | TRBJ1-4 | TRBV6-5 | CASSSPNLYEKLFF | TGTGCCAGCTCCTCGCCCAACCTATATGAAAAACTGTTTTTT
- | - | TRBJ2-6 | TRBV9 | CASSVEPPRGGPSGANVLTF | TGTGCCAGCAGCGTAGAGCCCCCCAGGGGAGGCCCCTCTGGGGCCAACGTCCTGACTTTC
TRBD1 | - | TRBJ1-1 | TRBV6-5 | CATRQGLNTEAFF | TGTGCCACTAGACAGGGATTGAACACTGAAGCTTTCTTT